Shown below are 3 T cell receptor beta chains from a single sample sequenced in a study of Ad26.COV2.S vaccination and SARS-CoV-2 variants. Regarding treatment: some 20 received Ad26.COV2.S at low or high dose, single or two shots; several received placebo; per-sample allocation not given. The study sampled participants on day 63 after the first vaccine or placebo injection. The protocol was immunoSEQ multiplex PCR, while the TCRdb copy is restricted to in-frame clones and leaves out a portion. The profile shows roughly 460,000 clones, around 89% of them singletons. The sequenced sample was peripheral blood, obtained in a trial of Ad26.COV2.S vaccine versus placebo. Receptor source: a person between 18 and 59 years old who received the Ad26.COV2.S COVID-19 vaccine or a placebo.

V and J are TRBV5-4 and TRBJ2-5; 12 nucleotides match TRBD2. The CDR3 is 16 residues long. Germline trimming cut 3 bases from V and 5 bases from J; bases unmatched to any gene: 8. The germline V gene encodes CDR1 SGHNT and CDR2 YYREEE (reference sequence). CDR3 protein: CASSYRLAGAGETQYF. CDR3 DNA: TGTGCCAGCAGCTATCGACTAGCGGGGGCGGGGGAGACCCAGTACTTC.

This clone was detected once. The chain combines TRBV11-3 with TRBJ1-1; D remains unclear. V was cut by 2 bases and J by 5 bases, with 15 bases left in between. This CDR3 is built from 15 residues. Germline V CDR1 and CDR2: SGHNT, YENEEA. The CDR3 here is CASSLSAVAGTEAFF. The CDR3 bases are TGTGCCAGCAGCTTATCGGCAGTTGCTGGTACTGAAGCTTTCTTT.

This chain links TRBV30 with TRBJ1-3; D not resolved. The V gene lost 2 bases and the J gene lost 2 bases, with 7 bases spanning the gap. The germline V gene encodes CDR1 GTSNPN and CDR2 SVGIG (reference sequence). The CDR3 totals 13 residues. The CDR3 DNA sequence: TGTGCCTGGAGTTGGGGTACTGGAAACACCATATATTTT. Translated: CAWSWGTGNTIYF.